Shown below are 29 T cell receptor beta chains from a single sample sequenced in a study of OX40 agonist ivuxolimab in advanced cancers. The library was obtained by the immunoSEQ multiplex PCR assay. TCRdb mirrors the immuneACCESS table, restricted to in-frame sequences. Some clones are absent from its copies; in checked studies, under half trace to an unresolved V gene, and the reason for the others is unknown. The sample includes about 72,000 clones, with 85% to 90% observed a single time. The ten largest clones add up to 0.85% to 0.95% of the sample. The sequenced sample was CD4+ or CD8+ T cells sorted from blood, obtained in a trial of the OX40 agonist ivuxolimab. All receptors come from an adult with an advanced solid tumor such as melanoma, head and neck, liver or kidney cancer.

The J gene is TRBJ2-7, the V gene TRBV5-1; tentatively, D is TRBD1 or TRBD2 (5 bases each). V lost 0 bases and J lost 1, with 14 bases in between. CDR3 length equals 16 residues. Germline CDR1 is SGHRS and CDR2 is YFSETQ. CDR3 amino acids: CASSLGGRFQSYEQYF. The CDR3 bases are TGCGCCAGCAGCTTGGGGGGACGATTCCAATCCTACGAGCAGTACTTC. The whole variable domain, remainder taken from reference TRBV5-1 and TRBJ2-7, is KAGVTQTPRYLIKTRGQQVTLSCSPISGHRSVSWYQQTPGQGLQFLFEYFSETQRNKGNFPGRFSGRQFSNSRSEMNVSTLELGDSALYLCASSLGGRFQSYEQYFGPGTRLTVT.

The chain is built from TRBV5-1 and TRBJ1-4; a weak D match, TRBD1 (6 bases). Germline CDR1 and CDR2: SGHRS and YFSETQ. The CDR3 is 14 amino acids. Trimming took off 2 bases at V and 6 bases at J, with 11 bases between the two ends. The CDR3 DNA reads as TGCGCCAGCAGCTTAGGGGGGGTTGATGAAAAACTGTTTTTT. This encodes CASSLGGVDEKLFF.

The chain combines TRBV5-1 with TRBJ2-1; a possible D gene is TRBD2 (5 bases). V was clipped by 6 bases and J by 0 bases, with 7 bases between them. In germline, CDR1 is SGHRS, CDR2 YFSETQ. This CDR3 spans 13 amino acids. CDR3 sequence reads: CASTGLSYNEQFF. The DNA of the CDR3 is TGCGCCAGCACTGGACTCTCCTACAATGAGCAGTTCTTC.

The chain couples TRBV7-2 to TRBJ2-7; tentative D call: TRBD2 (7 bases). The CDR3 length is 16 residues. V lost 1 base and J 6 bases, leaving 19 bases between the germline ends. Germline V CDR1 and CDR2: SGHTA, FQGNSA. The CDR3 sequence is CASSLVHRGGLPEQYF. The CDR3 DNA sequence: TGTGCCAGCAGCTTAGTACATCGAGGGGGACTACCCGAGCAGTACTTC.

The rearrangement uses TRBV13 and TRBJ2-1, with TRBD2 matching over 8 bases. The ends lost 5 bases at V and 7 bases at J; junction bases unmatched: 4. The CDR3 sequence is 13 residues long. Germline V CDR1 and CDR2: PRHDT, FYEKMQ (reference sequence). This CDR3 reads CASSPGTSNEQFF. The CDR3 nucleotides are TGTGCCAGCAGCCCCGGGACTAGTAATGAGCAGTTCTTC.

The chain recombines TRBV30 with TRBJ1-5; 7 nucleotides agree with TRBD1. The CDR3 covers 14 residues. The J segment lost 4 bases and the V segment lost 2 bases, leaving 5 bases of the junction unmatched. Germline V CDR1 and CDR2: GTSNPN, SVGIG (reference sequence). This CDR3 is CAWSRQGSNQPQHF. The CDR3 DNA reads TGTGCCTGGAGTAGACAGGGTTCTAATCAGCCCCAGCATTTT. The complete variable domain, with remaining parts taken from reference TRBV30 and TRBJ1-5, reads SQTIHQWPATLVQPVGSPLSLECTVEGTSNPNLYWYRQAAGRGLQLLFYSVGIGQISSEVPQNLSASRPQDRQFILSSKKLLLSDSGFYLCAWSRQGSNQPQHFGDGTRLSIL.

CDR3: CASTDWTGDFSNQPQHF. The CDR3 bases are TGTGCCAGTACCGACTGGACAGGGGATTTTAGCAATCAGCCCCAGCATTTT. The V call is TRBV19, the J call TRBJ1-5; TRBD1 matches 9 bases. The CDR3 loop spans 17 amino acids. V shed 7 bases and J 0 bases; nucleotides not matched to a gene: 10. From germline, CDR1 is LNHDA and CDR2 SQIVND (reference sequence).

A few counts support this clone. The chain has TRBV27 and TRBJ1-1; TRBD1 matches 11 bases. The CDR3 is 15 residues long. CDR1 is MNHEY and CDR2 is SMNVEV in the germline V gene (reference sequence). Trimming took 5 bases from V and 5 from J; bases not matched to a gene: 7. CDR3 in amino acids: CASSPGQGARTEAFF. The CDR3 nucleotides are TGTGCCAGCAGTCCCGGACAGGGGGCTAGGACTGAAGCTTTCTTT.

V is TRBV7-9 and J is TRBJ2-1; D ambiguous. The germline V gene has CDR1 SEHNR and CDR2 FQNEAQ (reference sequence). The CDR3 runs to 16 residues. The V and J ends lost 5 bases and 0 bases respectively, with 14 bases between them. This chain's CDR3 is CASSPMQVSSYNEQFF. CDR3 DNA sequence: TGTGCCAGCAGCCCGATGCAGGTGAGCTCCTACAATGAGCAGTTCTTC.

The table lists this clone with a few counts. This chain joins TRBV13 and TRBJ1-2; D possibly corresponds to TRBD1 (5 bases). The CDR3 is 15 amino acids. V lost 6 bases, J lost 2 bases, and 16 bases lay in between. Germline V gene lookup returns CDR1 PRHDT and CDR2 FYEKMQ (reference sequence). CDR3 DNA: TGTGCCAGCAGGGTCCTAGGGACGGTAAACTATGGCTACACCTTC. It encodes CASRVLGTVNYGYTF.

The genes are TRBV2 and TRBJ1-1; no clear D gene. The CDR3 covers 11 residues. The V gene lost 3 bases and the J gene lost 11 bases, with 10 bases spanning the gap. Looked up from germline, CDR1 is SNHLY and CDR2 is FYNNEI. The CDR3 loop is CASSEDLEAFF. The CDR3 coding sequence is TGTGCCAGCAGTGAGGACCTTGAGGCTTTCTTT.

The chain is built from TRBV5-4 and TRBJ2-2, with D possibly being TRBD2 (6 bases). The CDR3 runs to 15 residues. The V and J ends lost 0 bases and 0 bases respectively, with 6 bases between them. Germline-derived CDR1 and CDR2 are SGHNT and YYREEE (reference sequence). CDR3 DNA sequence: TGTGCCAGCAGCTTGGGCGGGGCGAACACCGGGGAGCTGTTTTTT. Translation gives CASSLGGANTGELFF. The full variable domain, completed using reference TRBV5-4 and TRBJ2-2, is ETGVTQSPTHLIKTRGQQVTLRCSSQSGHNTVSWYQQALGQGPQFIFQYYREEENGRGNFPPRFSGLQFPNYSSELNVNALELDDSALYLCASSLGGANTGELFFGEGSRLTVL.

This chain joins TRBV14 and TRBJ2-5, with 15 bases matching TRBD2. V was pared by 0 bases and J by 1 base, with 3 bases of the junction left unmatched. The CDR3 loop spans 18 amino acids. Germline V lookup: CDR1 SGHDN, CDR2 FVKESK. CDR3 sequence (DNA): TGTGCCAGCAGCCAAGACCGGACTAGCGGGGGGGCCCAAGAGACCCAGTACTTC. This encodes CASSQDRTSGGAQETQYF.

The genes are TRBV9 and TRBJ1-4; D not certain. V lost 0 bases and J lost 8, with 8 bases in between. In germline, CDR1 is SGDLS, CDR2 YYNGEE. This CDR3 spans 13 amino acids. The CDR3 sequence is CASSVALREKLFF. CDR3 DNA: TGTGCCAGCAGCGTAGCTTTACGGGAAAAACTGTTTTTT.

The J gene is TRBJ2-5, the V gene TRBV6-1, with 8 bases lining up with TRBD2. The CDR3 is 14 amino acids. Germline assignment: CDR1 MNHNS and CDR2 SASEGT. V trimming: 4 bases; J trimming: 3 bases; junction bases outside the gene matches: 4. CDR3 bases: TGTGCCAGCAGTGTTCTAGCGGGTAAAGAGACCCAGTACTTC. Its translation is CASSVLAGKETQYF.

The chain combines TRBV7-3 with TRBJ1-1; TRBD1 matches 7 bases. The length of the CDR3 is 12 residues. V was clipped by 3 bases and J by 6 bases; unmatched bases: 1. CDR1 is SGHTA and CDR2 is FQGTGA in the germline V gene. CDR3 sequence (DNA): TGTGCCAGCAGCTTGCAGGGGGCTGAAGCTTTCTTT. Translating it yields CASSLQGAEAFF.

J is TRBJ2-7 and V is TRBV9; 7 bases are shared with TRBD2. The CDR3 is 15 amino acids. Germline V gene lookup returns CDR1 SGDLS and CDR2 YYNGEE. With 4 bases clipped from V and 6 bases from J, the junction kept 13 bases outside the gene matches. This chain's CDR3 is CASSRRPGEGVEQYF. CDR3 nucleotide sequence: TGTGCCAGCAGCCGTAGACCTGGGGAGGGAGTCGAGCAGTACTTC.

This clone was counted once. The CDR3 loop is CAWSVTGLTNEKLFF. CDR3 sequence (DNA): TGTGCCTGGAGTGTAACGGGTCTAACTAATGAAAAACTGTTTTTT. V is TRBV30 and J is TRBJ1-4; D uncertain. Deletions cut 0 bases from V and 1 base from J, with 9 bases between. Germline V lookup: CDR1 GTSNPN, CDR2 SVGIG (reference sequence). The CDR3 totals 15 residues.

The chain employs TRBV30 and TRBJ2-7; either TRBD1 or TRBD2 may supply D (5 bases each). V shed 3 bases and J shed 0 bases, with 9 bases lying between them. There are 13 residues in the CDR3. Germline-derived CDR1 and CDR2 are GTSNPN and SVGIG (reference sequence). The CDR3 coding sequence is TGTGCCTGGAGACTCGGGGCCTCCTACGAGCAGTACTTC. Its protein is CAWRLGASYEQYF.

The CDR3 DNA sequence: TGTGCCAGTAGTATGGGCAGGGGGCGAACCGGGGAGCTGTTTTTT. The encoded protein is CASSMGRGRTGELFF. The chain joins TRBV19 to TRBJ2-2, with 8 bases that match TRBD1. The CDR3 covers 15 residues. Germline CDR1 LNHDA, CDR2 SQIVND (reference sequence). V was clipped by 3 bases and J by 5 bases; unmatched bases: 5.

The sample holds a few counts of this clone. The rearrangement uses TRBV5-1 and TRBJ2-1; 14 bases agree with TRBD2. CDR1 and CDR2 (germline): SGHRS, YFSETQ. The CDR3 extends over 17 amino acids. The J segment lost 3 bases and the V segment lost 6 bases, leaving 8 bases of the junction unmatched. CDR3 nucleotides: TGCGCCAGCATAGGGACTAGCGGGAGTTCGGTCTACAATGAGCAGTTCTTC. It translates to CASIGTSGSSVYNEQFF.

This sequence joins TRBV14 and TRBJ2-1, with D unclear. V was trimmed by 1 base and J by 3 bases, leaving 13 bases between them. The CDR3 consists of 16 residues. CDR1 is SGHDN and CDR2 is FVKESK in the germline V gene. The CDR3 DNA reads as TGTGCCAGCAGCCAAGTGATGGGCGCCGGCTACAATGAGCAGTTCTTC. Translation gives CASSQVMGAGYNEQFF. Combining the CDR3 with reference TRBV14 and TRBJ2-1 gives the whole variable domain EAGVTQFPSHSVIEKGQTVTLRCDPISGHDNLYWYRRVMGKEIKFLLHFVKESKQDESGMPNNRFLAERTGGTYSTLKVQPAELEDSGVYFCASSQVMGAGYNEQFFGPGTRLTVL.

The chain couples TRBV18 to TRBJ2-7; a weak D match, TRBD1 (6 bases). The CDR3 is 14 amino acids. In germline, CDR1 is KGHSH, CDR2 LQKENI. V was cut by 4 bases and J by 2 bases, with 12 bases left in between. As DNA, the CDR3 is TGTGCCAGCTCACGGGGGCCGGAAACCTACGAGCAGTACTTC. Protein product: CASSRGPETYEQYF.

The J gene is TRBJ1-1, the V gene TRBV6-6; D is uncertain. CDR1 and CDR2 (germline): MNHNY, SVGAGI (reference sequence). This CDR3 comprises 13 residues. The V and J ends lost 4 bases and 0 bases respectively, with 6 bases between them. The CDR3 nucleotides are TGTGCCAGCAGTTCCGGGATGAACACTGAAGCTTTCTTT. Its translation is CASSSGMNTEAFF.

J is TRBJ2-1 and V is TRBV2, with 11 bases identical to TRBD1. CDR1 and CDR2 (germline): SNHLY, FYNNEI. The CDR3 spans 17 residues. J lost 4 bases, V lost 5 bases, and 10 bases had no gene match. The CDR3 region has the DNA TGTGCCAGCAGTAACCCCTCCGGGACAGGGGGATACAATGAGCAGTTCTTC. Its protein is CASSNPSGTGGYNEQFF.

The chain carries TRBV7-9 and TRBJ1-4; weak D call: TRBD1 (6 bases). This CDR3 spans 16 amino acids. V was cut by 0 bases and J by 7 bases, with 15 bases left in between. Germline V gives CDR1 SEHNR, CDR2 FQNEAQ (reference sequence). The CDR3 DNA sequence: TGTGCCAGCAGCTTAGCGCTTGGGGGCGCAGGTGAAAAACTGTTTTTT. It yields the protein CASSLALGGAGEKLFF.

This chain connects TRBV10-3 to TRBJ2-6; TRBD2 agrees at 7 bases. This CDR3 comprises 16 residues. Germline values: CDR1 ENHRY, CDR2 SYGVKD. Trimming at V came to 3 bases and at J to 2 bases, leaving 4 bases not matched to a gene. DNA of the CDR3: TGTGCCATCAGTGACGGGGGGACCACTGGGGCCAACGTCCTGACTTTC. Its translation is CAISDGGTTGANVLTF.

The chain has TRBV10-3 and TRBJ2-3; the match to TRBD2 covers 11 bases. Germline V gene lookup returns CDR1 ENHRY and CDR2 SYGVKD. CDR3 length: 19 residues. V trimming: 5 bases; J trimming: 0 bases; junction bases outside the gene matches: 13. For the CDR3, the DNA is TGTGCCATCAGTCCCCCGGGTCTAGCGGGGGGTTCTAGCACAGATACGCAGTATTTT. Translating it yields CAISPPGLAGGSSTDTQYF.

The chain uses TRBV27 and TRBJ1-5; D possibly corresponds to TRBD1 (6 bases). Germline CDR1 MNHEY, CDR2 SMNVEV (reference sequence). The V and J ends lost 2 bases and 3 bases respectively, with 14 bases between them. The CDR3 covers 16 residues. CDR3 protein: CASSLRDRDINQPQHF. In nucleotides, the CDR3 is TGTGCCAGCAGTTTACGTGACCGGGACATCAATCAGCCCCAGCATTTT.